This T cell receptor beta chain comes out of a study of blood T cells in healthy people across ages (dated by TCRdb to between 2015 and 2016). About the study as a whole: In model experiments, template switching captured roughly one uniquely barcoded TCR beta cDNA molecule for every two T cells. Donors of different ages were randomly distributed across sequencing lanes to avoid experimental bias. Four age groups were formed from the donors: young (average about 16 years), middle-aged (just under 40), aged (about 62) and long-lived (around 80). The study measured age-related changes in TCR beta repertoire diversity using deep sequencing normalized with unique cDNA molecular identifiers. The study analyzed two additional independent replicas of 1 million unique cDNA reads from the same blood draw for two donors, one aged 18 to 29 and one aged 80 or older. Findings and caveats that apply to the study as a whole: Compared with the aged group, more naive CD4+ T cells, fewer expanded clones and increased TCR diversity were shown by the long-lived group, suggesting age selection. Estimates of total diversity based on one million sequenced T cells were regarded as lower bounds and as underestimates. Donor CMV infection status was unknown, potentially confounding age-related changes in expanded clonotypes. Bulk unsorted PBMC profiling prevented conclusive comparison of naive and antigen-experienced compartments. The percentage of naive T cells measured by flow cytometry correlated strongly with observed TCR beta diversity. As age increased, observed TCR beta diversity per million T cells dropped in a roughly linear way, and a significant reduction was already evident by age 40.

Remarks on this clonotype: No cognate antigen has been identified for it. No qualities accompany the bases; no much larger clone lies one base away.

Donors were 35 to 40 systemically healthy Caucasian individuals from Russia aged roughly 6 to 90 years. Each donor gave 9 to 10 milliliters of peripheral blood, collected into EDTA-treated Vacutainer tubes. Ficoll-Paque density-gradient centrifugation was used to isolate PBMCs, with at least 6.5 million per sample. Trizol reagent was used to extract total RNA from the PBMCs, yielding at least 5.5 micrograms per sample. For every donor, flow cytometry on a PBMC aliquot measured the percentage of naive CD45RAhigh/CD27high T cells. Libraries were constructed by 5' RACE. A second PCR of about 6 to 11 cycles was run with a J-beta primer mix and a sample-barcoded 5' primer. A template-switch 5' adaptor carrying 12 random nucleotides introduced a unique molecular identifier onto each TCR beta cDNA molecule. Each sample yielded at least 2.5 million CDR3-containing paired-end reads. The Mint cDNA synthesis kit, primed by a TRBC-specific oligonucleotide, was used to synthesize first-strand cDNA from all RNA. After uracil-DNA glycosylase treatment, a first 18-cycle PCR used universal primers M1SS and BC2_uni_R on all cDNA. In the source study's methods: Each sample was normalized by randomly selecting 1 million high-quality reads, each carrying a distinct molecular identifier. Reads sharing molecular identifiers were discarded rather than binned into consensus sequences. CDR3 identification, clonotype clustering and error correction used MiTCR with a Q25 quality threshold and the strictest error-elimination algorithm. A nonparametric unseen species model using Euler transformation provided a lower-bound estimate of total TCR beta diversity. Clones were called with MiXCR by TCRdb after fastp trimmed the public reads at Q25, and only in-frame beta chains were retained. When rows share a CDR3 protein, they turn into one entry using the most common DNA and genes. The V and J calls reflect TCRdb's pipeline rather than the authors' work. The sample table contains 1.5 million to 2 million distinct CDR3 sequences; only one count was recorded for about two fifths of them. The ten most abundant clones make up more than 20% of the sample.

Taken from cysteine to phenylalanine, the CDR3 has 15 residues. CDR3 DNA is the only sequence kept; it has 45 bases, read in frame from the first base. V is reduced by 3 bases and J by 1 base, leaving a spacing of 13 bases between them. The sequence came from a human donor in good health. Sequencing used blood. Recombination joined TRBV12-3 or TRBV12-4 with TRBJ2-7, with the D gene not confidently named. The sequenced DNA: TGTGCCAGCAGTTTCGGTGAAGCCCCTTCCTACGAGCAGTACTTC. Translated, it reads CASSFGEAPSYEQYF.